This is a list of T cell receptor beta chains from one sample in a study of T cells in Graves' hyperthyroidism and ophthalmopathy. TCRdb fed the multiplex PCR reads into MiXCR, producing one record per CDR3 protein. Among roughly 660,000 distinct CDR3 sequences listed, roughly 17% were seen once. Input material: blood. These TCRs come from a man aged 50 to 59 with Graves' hyperthyroidism. Each CDR3 is given with its conserved first and last residue. A D gene is named only where the DNA matches it firmly. Clone size is stated in some rows and not others, as once, few, many or a class when expanded.

abundance: few; j_gene: TRBJ2-7; v_gene: TRBV29-1; d_gene: -; CDR3aa: CSVSDPPPGTTSSYEQYF; CDR3nt: TGCAGCGTTTCCGACCCCCCCCCCGGGACAACAAGCTCCTACGAGCAGTACTTC
abundance: -; j_gene: TRBJ2-1; v_gene: TRBV28; d_gene: TRBD1; CDR3aa: CASSFNIKTGDLYNEQFF; CDR3nt: TGTGCCAGCAGTTTCAACATAAAAACAGGGGACCTATACAATGAGCAGTTCTTC
abundance: -; j_gene: TRBJ1-2; v_gene: TRBV5-1; d_gene: -; CDR3aa: CASSFGGGAEGYTF; CDR3nt: TGCGCCAGCAGCTTCGGTGGGGGGGCGGAAGGCTACACCTTC
abundance: few; j_gene: TRBJ2-4; v_gene: TRBV20-1; d_gene: -; CDR3aa: CSTHASGQNIQYF; CDR3nt: TGCAGTACTCACGCCAGCGGCCAAAACATTCAGTACTTC
abundance: many; j_gene: TRBJ1-1; v_gene: TRBV29-1; d_gene: -; CDR3aa: CSVVVLGLNTEAFF; CDR3nt: TGCAGCGTTGTGGTTTTGGGCTTAAACACTGAAGCTTTCTTT
abundance: -; j_gene: TRBJ2-2; v_gene: TRBV7-9; d_gene: TRBD2; CDR3aa: CASSWAQRELITGELFF; CDR3nt: TGTGCCAGCAGTTGGGCCCAGCGGGAGTTAATTACCGGGGAGCTGTTTTTT
abundance: many; j_gene: TRBJ2-2; v_gene: TRBV7-2; d_gene: -; CDR3aa: CASSRAGNTGELFF; CDR3nt: TGTGCCAGCAGCCGGGCGGGGAACACCGGGGAGCTGTTTTTT
abundance: many; j_gene: TRBJ2-1; v_gene: TRBV6-1; d_gene: -; CDR3aa: CASSAGLPYNEQFF; CDR3nt: TGTGCCAGCAGTGCGGGACTGCCCTACAATGAGCAGTTCTTC
abundance: many; j_gene: TRBJ1-2; v_gene: TRBV28; d_gene: -; CDR3aa: CASSLPDVYGYTF; CDR3nt: TGTGCCAGCAGTTTACCGGACGTCTATGGCTACACCTTC
abundance: many; j_gene: TRBJ2-3; v_gene: TRBV28; d_gene: -; CDR3aa: CASSFGISSTDTQYF; CDR3nt: TGTGCCAGCAGTTTCGGGATCTCTAGCACAGATACGCAGTATTTT
abundance: -; j_gene: TRBJ2-3; v_gene: TRBV19; d_gene: TRBD1; CDR3aa: CASSIDKGTASTDTQYF; CDR3nt: TGTGCCAGTAGTATAGACAAAGGGACAGCTAGCACAGATACGCAGTATTTT
abundance: -; j_gene: TRBJ2-7; v_gene: TRBV27; d_gene: TRBD2; CDR3aa: CASSSQRPGLAGAVHEQYF; CDR3nt: TGTGCCAGCAGTTCGCAACGCCCGGGACTAGCGGGAGCTGTCCACGAGCAGTACTTC
abundance: -; j_gene: TRBJ2-3; v_gene: TRBV4-1; d_gene: -; CDR3aa: CASSQVINLGTQYF; CDR3nt: TGCGCCAGCAGCCAGGTCATCAACCTGGGCACGCAGTATTTT
abundance: few; j_gene: TRBJ2-7; v_gene: TRBV28; d_gene: -; CDR3aa: CASSIRGPEQYF; CDR3nt: TGTGCCAGCAGTATCAGGGGTCCCGAGCAGTACTTC
abundance: many; j_gene: TRBJ2-2; v_gene: TRBV2; d_gene: -; CDR3aa: CASSERYSGELFF; CDR3nt: TGTGCCAGCAGTGAACGGTACTCCGGGGAGCTGTTTTTT
abundance: many; j_gene: TRBJ1-2; v_gene: TRBV28; d_gene: -; CDR3aa: CASSSPTGLYGYTF; CDR3nt: TGTGCCAGCAGTTCCCCGACAGGCCTTTATGGCTACACCTTC
abundance: many; j_gene: TRBJ2-5; v_gene: TRBV28; d_gene: TRBD1; CDR3aa: CASSWTGLQETQYF; CDR3nt: TGTGCCAGCAGTTGGACAGGGCTCCAAGAGACCCAGTACTTC
abundance: -; j_gene: TRBJ2-1; v_gene: TRBV5-1; d_gene: -; CDR3aa: CASSDGETYNEQFF; CDR3nt: TGCGCCAGCAGCGACGGGGAAACCTACAATGAGCAGTTCTTC
abundance: many; j_gene: TRBJ2-3; v_gene: TRBV6-1; d_gene: TRBD2; CDR3aa: CASSERSSGRRSSTDTQYF; CDR3nt: TGTGCCAGCAGTGAACGGTCTAGCGGGAGGCGATCTAGCACAGATACGCAGTATTTT
abundance: many; j_gene: TRBJ1-1; v_gene: TRBV30; d_gene: TRBD1; CDR3aa: CAWSAGTGANTEAFF; CDR3nt: TGTGCCTGGAGTGCCGGGACAGGGGCGAACACTGAAGCTTTCTTT
abundance: -; j_gene: TRBJ1-4; v_gene: TRBV20-1; d_gene: TRBD1; CDR3aa: CSARGTGAGEKLFF; CDR3nt: TGCAGTGCTAGGGGGACAGGGGCAGGTGAAAAACTGTTTTTT
abundance: many; j_gene: TRBJ1-1; v_gene: TRBV7-3; d_gene: -; CDR3aa: CASRKGVRHEAFF; CDR3nt: TGTGCCAGCAGAAAGGGGGTACGGCATGAAGCTTTCTTT
abundance: few; j_gene: TRBJ2-4; v_gene: TRBV6-1; d_gene: TRBD2; CDR3aa: CASSPGTSGSQGIQYF; CDR3nt: TGTGCCAGCAGTCCAGGGACTAGCGGGAGCCAGGGCATTCAGTACTTC
abundance: -; j_gene: TRBJ2-2; v_gene: TRBV2; d_gene: -; CDR3aa: CASSERWTGELFF; CDR3nt: TGTGCCAGCAGTGAACGGTGGACCGGGGAGCTGTTTTTT
abundance: -; j_gene: TRBJ2-2; v_gene: TRBV6-4; d_gene: -; CDR3aa: CASSPRDIGTGELFF; CDR3nt: TGTGCCAGCAGTCCCAGGGATATAGGGACCGGGGAGCTGTTTTTT
abundance: many; j_gene: TRBJ2-7; v_gene: TRBV27; d_gene: TRBD1; CDR3aa: CASGAGTGKDEQYF; CDR3nt: TGTGCCAGTGGAGCCGGGACAGGGAAGGACGAGCAGTACTTC
abundance: -; j_gene: TRBJ2-1; v_gene: TRBV6-2/TRBV6-3; d_gene: TRBD1; CDR3aa: CASSAGTESYNEQFF; CDR3nt: TGTGCCAGCAGCGCCGGGACAGAGTCCTACAATGAGCAGTTCTTC
abundance: many; j_gene: TRBJ2-1; v_gene: TRBV20-1; d_gene: -; CDR3aa: CSAPLLGHEQFF; CDR3nt: TGCAGTGCCCCACTATTGGGGCATGAGCAGTTCTTC